This entry features one T cell receptor (beta chain) sequence. The source of the sample is a study of blood T cell repertoires in COVID-19. Method: immunoSEQ multiplex PCR; TCRdb's copy keeps in-frame clones and lacks some. The sample lists 90,000 to 120,000 clones, about 88% occurring once. CDR1 and CDR2 from the germline V gene are SGHAT and FQNNGV. Trimming removed 2 bases at V and 4 bases at J, with 15 bases between. The CDR3 is 16 residues long. Sequenced input: peripheral blood. The sequence was obtained from a human donor in a cohort sampled during active COVID-19. The rearrangement uses TRBV11-2 and TRBJ2-1; perhaps TRBD2 as D (6 bases). CDR3 region: CASSLFGGMGYNEQFF. The DNA of the CDR3 is TGTGCCAGCAGCTTATTTGGCGGGATGGGGTACAATGAGCAGTTCTTC.